This T cell receptor beta chain was sequenced for a study of T cell responses to AZD1222 COVID-19 vaccine. Germline CDR1 and CDR2: SGDLS and YYNGEE. The CDR3 totals 16 residues. Trimming cost V 4 bases and J 4 bases, with 20 bases left between them. Here immunoSEQ multiplex PCR was the method, and the copy in TCRdb shows in-frame clones only, minus some. Altogether roughly 140,000 clones are present, approximately 86% being singletons, with the ten largest covering about 7%. The rearrangement links TRBV9 to TRBJ1-1; the D is unclear. This sequence was found in an adult who had recovered from COVID-19. Sequenced material: peripheral blood, taken after recovery from COVID-19. For the CDR3, the DNA is TGTGCCAGCAGCCCGACGGGAGGGATGATTGGCACTGAAGCTTTCTTT. This gives the protein CASSPTGGMIGTEAFF.